The rows below give T cell receptor beta chains drawn from one sample of a study of shared clonotypes between healthy human individuals. Some clones are missing from TCRdb's copy, which holds only in-frame ones; the method was immunoSEQ multiplex PCR. The sample carries around 1.6 million clones, roughly 98% recorded once. The sample consisted of naive CD4+ T cells sorted from blood. Receptors were obtained from a man younger than 45 in good health. CDR3s include the opening cysteine and the closing phenylalanine or tryptophan. Each record gives: J gene, clone size, D gene, CDR3 length, V gene, CDR3 DNA, CDR3 protein. D genes are given only for firm matches. Clone size is given for some rows only: seen once, a few or many times, or a class if the clone is expanded.

TRBJ2-1,.,TRBD2,16,TRBV5-4,TGTGCCAGCAGCTTGGTCAGCGGGAGCTCCTACAATGAGCAGTTCTTC,CASSLVSGSSYNEQFF
TRBJ2-3,once,TRBD2,16,TRBV6-1,TGTGCCAGCAGTGGACCGACTAGCGGGAGAACAGATACGCAGTATTTT,CASSGPTSGRTDTQYF
TRBJ2-1,.,.,16,TRBV19,TGTGCCAGTAGTATTTGGGCTAGCCTTGAGTACAATGAGCAGTTCTTC,CASSIWASLEYNEQFF
TRBJ2-7,.,TRBD2,15,TRBV27,TGTGCCAGCAGTTTACTCGCTAGCGGGACATACGAGCAGTACTTC,CASSLLASGTYEQYF
TRBJ2-3,.,.,15,TRBV6-5,TGTGCCAGCAGCCTAAGCGGATCTAGCACAGATACGCAGTATTTT,CASSLSGSSTDTQYF
TRBJ2-7,.,TRBD1,17,TRBV4-3,TGCGCCAGCAGCCAAGATTCGGGACGCCAGGGGGCGAACGAGCAGTACTTC,CASSQDSGRQGANEQYF
TRBJ2-3,.,.,13,TRBV10-3,TGTGCCATCACTGACAGCAGCACAGATACGCAGTATTTT,CAITDSSTDTQYF
TRBJ2-3,.,.,12,TRBV7-2,TGTGCCAGCAGCCTGGACAGCGATACGCAGTATTTT,CASSLDSDTQYF
TRBJ2-3,.,TRBD1,16,TRBV15,TGTGCCACCAGCAGGCGGACAGGGACTAGCACAGATACGCAGTATTTT,CATSRRTGTSTDTQYF
TRBJ2-7,.,.,12,TRBV5-4,TGTGCCAGCAGCTCGGAGGTGGGAGAGCAGTACTTC,CASSSEVGEQYF
TRBJ1-2,.,TRBD1,14,TRBV5-5,TGTGCCAGCAGCTTGGGACAGGGACCCTATGGCTACACCTTC,CASSLGQGPYGYTF
TRBJ2-5,.,.,17,TRBV7-8,TGTGCCAGCAGCTTAGCCACGAGGGCAAGCTGGGAGGAGACCCAGTACTTC,CASSLATRASWEETQYF
TRBJ2-5,.,.,13,TRBV4-3,TGCGCCAGCAGCCAAGGGGTGCAAGAGACCCAGTACTTC,CASSQGVQETQYF
TRBJ2-2,.,.,16,TRBV5-8,TGTGCCAGCAGCTTGGACTCGGGAGTAGGGACCGGGGAGCTGTTTTTT,CASSLDSGVGTGELFF
TRBJ1-2,.,.,16,TRBV2,TGTGCCAGCACCGAACGGACAGACCCCTCCTTTTATGGCTACACCTTC,CASTERTDPSFYGYTF
TRBJ1-4,.,.,13,TRBV7-9,TGTGCCAGCAGCTTAGGAGGGTTGGAAAAACTGTTTTTT,CASSLGGLEKLFF
TRBJ2-2,.,TRBD2,18,TRBV5-6,TGTGCCAGCAGCTTGCCACTAGCGGGAGGGCCGAACACCGGGGAGCTGTTTTTT,CASSLPLAGGPNTGELFF
TRBJ1-2,.,TRBD1,14,TRBV7-9,TGTGCCAGCAGCTCCCGGGACAGGGCCTATGGCTACACCTTC,CASSSRDRAYGYTF
TRBJ2-7,.,TRBD2,16,TRBV5-5,TGTGCCAGCAGCTTGGGACTAGCGGGAATCAACTACGAGCAGTACTTC,CASSLGLAGINYEQYF
TRBJ2-2,.,TRBD2,19,TRBV18,TGTGCCAGCTCACTTATAGGTATTAGCGGGTCCGCGAACACCGGGGAGCTGTTTTTT,CASSLIGISGSANTGELFF
TRBJ2-7,.,.,16,TRBV27,TGTGCCAGCAGTTTATCGTCCGGGACATCCCTTAGGGGGCAGTACTTC,CASSLSSGTSLRGQYF
TRBJ2-2,.,TRBD2,18,TRBV19,TGTGCCAGTAGTATTCGCGGGAGTACTAGGAAGCGGTCCGGGGAGCTGTTTTTT,CASSIRGSTRKRSGELFF
TRBJ1-2,once,.,10,TRBV20-1,TGCAGTGCAGGGACCTATGGCTACACCTTC,CSAGTYGYTF
TRBJ1-5,.,.,14,TRBV6-6,TGTGCCAGCAGTTACAGGGATAGCAATCAGCCCCAGCATTTT,CASSYRDSNQPQHF
TRBJ1-2,.,.,13,TRBV7-2,TGTGCCAGCAGCTTACTACGGGACTATGGCTACACCTTC,CASSLLRDYGYTF
TRBJ1-2,.,.,11,TRBV25-1,TGTGCCAGCAGTGAAAACTATGGCTACACCTTC,CASSENYGYTF
TRBJ1-4,once,.,15,TRBV9,TGTGCCAGCAGCATCCTCGGGCAGGCTAATGAAAAACTGTTTTTT,CASSILGQANEKLFF
TRBJ1-2,.,.,14,TRBV7-2,TGTGCCAGCAGCGACAAACAGGGAAGAGATGGCTACACCTTC,CASSDKQGRDGYTF
TRBJ2-1,.,TRBD2,14,TRBV27,TGTGCCAGCAGTTTAGCAGCGGGAGTTGATGAGCAGTTCTTC,CASSLAAGVDEQFF
TRBJ2-1,.,.,14,TRBV9,TGTGCCAGCAGCGAGGGACCGCTATACAATGAGCAGTTCTTC,CASSEGPLYNEQFF
TRBJ1-1,.,.,14,TRBV5-4,TGTGCCAGCAGCCCCGGGGGGCCCGTCGAAGAAGCTTTCTTT,CASSPGGPVEEAFF
TRBJ2-1,.,.,14,TRBV29-1,TGCAGCGCTGGGCCGGGACGTTCCTACAATGAGCAGTTCTTC,CSAGPGRSYNEQFF
TRBJ2-1,once,TRBD2,15,TRBV6-1,TGTGCCAGCAGTGAACGGGACTATCCCTACAATGAGCAGTTCTTC,CASSERDYPYNEQFF
TRBJ2-1,.,.,14,TRBV5-1,TGCGCCAGCAGCTTGGGCCAGGGTGTCAATGAGCAGTTCTTC,CASSLGQGVNEQFF
TRBJ2-1,.,.,12,TRBV7-2,TGTGCCAGCAGCTTAACCAGGGATGAGCAGTTCTTC,CASSLTRDEQFF
TRBJ2-1,.,.,18,TRBV28,TGTGCCAGCAGTTTAACCCCCCCAGGCGCTAGCTCCTACAATGAGCAGTTCTTC,CASSLTPPGASSYNEQFF
TRBJ2-5,.,.,13,TRBV7-9,TGTGCCAGCAGCGCTCTGGGGGGAGAGACCCAGTACTTC,CASSALGGETQYF